What follows are 16 T cell receptor beta chains derived from one specimen sequenced in a study of T cell repertoires in cytomegalovirus infection. Each CDR3 protein is one row after TCRdb ran MiXCR on the reads. Of about 920,000 distinct CDR3 sequences in the sample, approximately 31% were seen once. These receptors lack a known antigen. Source: cultured CD8+ T cells from PBMCs, taken from culture after CMV antigen stimulation. The receptor source for this set is a human donor in good health (CMV status not recorded). Some clones in this sample may be carry-over from other donors' samples.

This clonotype was recorded many times. V gene TRBV7-2 combines with J gene TRBJ2-1; possible D gene TRBD2, 7 bases. The CDR3 loop spans 15 amino acids. Germline V gene data show CDR1 as SGHTA and CDR2 as FQGNSA. Trimming took 0 bases from V and 8 from J, leaving 14 bases between them. The CDR3 reads CASSLAGGPNHEQFF. CDR3 in DNA: TGTGCCAGCAGCTTAGCGGGGGGGCCAAATCATGAGCAGTTCTTC.

The CDR3 DNA reads as TGTGCCACCCAGATGGACAGCTCCTACAATGAGCAGTTCTTC. It encodes CATQMDSSYNEQFF. This chain links TRBV6-1 with TRBJ2-1, with D tentatively TRBD1 (6 bases). The CDR3 extends over 14 amino acids. Trimming cost V 10 bases and J 0 bases, with 13 bases left between them. The germline V gene has CDR1 MNHNS and CDR2 SASEGT.

This chain connects TRBV6-1 to TRBJ2-3, with 11 positions matching TRBD2. Per germline, CDR1 MNHNS and CDR2 SASEGT. J was trimmed by 1 base and V by 3 bases; bases with no gene match: 3. The CDR3 length is 16 residues. The CDR3 DNA sequence: TGTGCCAGCAGTGACCTGACTAGCGGGGGCACAGATACGCAGTATTTT. It specifies CASSDLTSGGTDTQYF.

The J gene is TRBJ2-5, the V gene TRBV7-9; either TRBD1 or TRBD2 may fit D (5 bases each). This CDR3 has 14 amino acids. Trimming left V 5 bases short and J 1 base short, with 11 bases between. Germline V CDR1 and CDR2: SEHNR, FQNEAQ (reference sequence). Here the CDR3 DNA reads TGTGCCAGCAGCCCTAGCCAGGGCCAAGAGACCCAGTACTTC. It yields the protein CASSPSQGQETQYF.

The CDR3 DNA sequence: TGTGCCAGTAGTATGGACTATTCGAACACTGAAGCTTTCTTT. It encodes CASSMDYSNTEAFF. The V gene is TRBV19, the J gene TRBJ1-1; D not certain. This CDR3 has 14 residues. V lost 3 bases to trimming and J lost 1 base, with 9 bases between them. CDR1 is LNHDA and CDR2 is SQIVND in the germline V gene (reference sequence).

The V gene is TRBV12-3 or TRBV12-4, the J gene TRBJ1-1, with TRBD1 as a possible D gene (5 bases). The V gene lost 7 bases and the J gene lost 2 bases, with 14 bases spanning the gap. This CDR3 contains 14 residues. CDR3 in DNA: TGTGCCAGCATCAGAGGGGCGCCAAACACTGAAGCTTTCTTT. Amino acid sequence: CASIRGAPNTEAFF.

The chain couples TRBV12-3 or TRBV12-4 to TRBJ1-2; no definite D call. V lost 1 base, J lost 4 bases, and 10 bases lay in between. The CDR3 is 14 amino acids. CDR3 DNA sequence: TGTGCCAGCAGTTTAGTCTCGGAGCGCTATGGCTACACCTTC. This gives the protein CASSLVSERYGYTF.

The chain employs TRBV20-1 and TRBJ1-5, with D tentatively TRBD1 (5 bases). This CDR3 contains 14 residues. V gave up 3 bases and J gave up 2 bases, with 11 bases separating them. From germline, CDR1 is DFQATT and CDR2 SNEGSKA (reference sequence). DNA of the CDR3: TGCAGTGCTAGGATCCAGGGAGGCAATCAGCCCCAGCATTTT. It is translated as CSARIQGGNQPQHF.

This clonotype was detected a few times. The J gene is TRBJ2-7, the V gene TRBV7-9, with D unresolved. This CDR3 has 12 amino acids. The germline V and J ends were trimmed by 5 bases and 11 bases, with 16 bases remaining between them. From germline, CDR1 is SEHNR and CDR2 FQNEAQ (reference sequence). CDR3 sequence: CASSRPYLEEYF. The CDR3 coding sequence is TGTGCCAGCAGCCGACCATACCTTGAGGAGTACTTC.

Many counts were recorded for this clonotype. The J gene is TRBJ2-2, the V gene TRBV7-8; D is possibly TRBD1 or TRBD2 (5 bases each). The germline V gene encodes CDR1 SGHVS and CDR2 FQNEAQ. V was shortened by 0 bases and J by 0 bases, with 8 bases between the two germline ends. This CDR3 has 16 amino acids. The CDR3 protein is CASSLAGVPNTGELFF. CDR3 nucleotides: TGTGCCAGCAGCTTAGCGGGGGTCCCGAACACCGGGGAGCTGTTTTTT.

The rearrangement joins TRBV25-1 to TRBJ2-7; D remains unclear. The germline CDR1 and CDR2 sequences are MGHDK and SYGVNS. The CDR3 has 13 residues. Trimming removed 5 bases at V and 2 bases at J, with 10 bases between. This CDR3 reads CASSRTGTYEQYF. In DNA, the CDR3 is TGTGCCAGCAGTAGGACCGGAACCTACGAGCAGTACTTC.

This clonotype was seen a few times. The chain has TRBV7-4 and TRBJ2-3, with 12 bases lining up with TRBD2. This CDR3 has 17 residues. V lost 1 base, J lost 7 bases, and 9 bases stayed unmatched. CDR1 and CDR2 from the germline V gene are SGHVT and SQSDAQ. CDR3 DNA: TGTGCCAGCAGCTTAGAAAACCTAGCGGGGGGGAAAAATACGCAGTATTTT. Its translation: CASSLENLAGGKNTQYF.

The chain employs TRBV12-5 and TRBJ2-5, with a tentative D call TRBD1 (6 bases). Germline V gene sequence: CDR1 LGHNT, CDR2 FRNRAP. The V and J ends lost 7 bases and 5 bases respectively, with 20 bases between them. The CDR3 contains 15 residues. CDR3 nucleotide sequence: TGTGCTAGTGCCCCACCAGGGACATACAGGGAGACCCAGTACTTC. This codes for CASAPPGTYRETQYF.

The table lists this clonotype with many counts. V is TRBV5-4 and J is TRBJ2-3; D ambiguous. This CDR3 spans 12 amino acids. Germline loops: CDR1 SGHNT, CDR2 YYREEE (reference sequence). V was trimmed by 2 bases and J by 4 bases, leaving 5 bases between them. The CDR3 here is CASSLEADTQYF. The DNA for the CDR3 is TGTGCCAGCAGCTTAGAAGCAGATACGCAGTATTTT.

This clonotype was picked up one time. The V and J genes are TRBV11-2 and TRBJ2-7; 8 bases are a match to TRBD1. This CDR3 is 16 amino acids long. The V gene end was trimmed by 5 bases and the J gene end by 1 base; junction bases not matched to a gene: 10. Germline values: CDR1 SGHAT, CDR2 FQNNGV. CDR3 sequence (DNA): TGTGCCAGCAGCCGAATACAGGGGGTAAGATCCTACGAGCAGTACTTC. This gives the protein CASSRIQGVRSYEQYF.

This clonotype appeared many times. J is TRBJ2-2 and V is TRBV7-8; D is unclear. The germline V gene has CDR1 SGHVS and CDR2 FQNEAQ. The CDR3 is 16 amino acids. V shed 1 base and J shed 0 bases, with 9 bases lying between them. In DNA form, the CDR3 reads TGTGCCAGCAGCTTAGAAGGGTTCGCGAACACCGGGGAGCTGTTTTTT. It is translated as CASSLEGFANTGELFF.